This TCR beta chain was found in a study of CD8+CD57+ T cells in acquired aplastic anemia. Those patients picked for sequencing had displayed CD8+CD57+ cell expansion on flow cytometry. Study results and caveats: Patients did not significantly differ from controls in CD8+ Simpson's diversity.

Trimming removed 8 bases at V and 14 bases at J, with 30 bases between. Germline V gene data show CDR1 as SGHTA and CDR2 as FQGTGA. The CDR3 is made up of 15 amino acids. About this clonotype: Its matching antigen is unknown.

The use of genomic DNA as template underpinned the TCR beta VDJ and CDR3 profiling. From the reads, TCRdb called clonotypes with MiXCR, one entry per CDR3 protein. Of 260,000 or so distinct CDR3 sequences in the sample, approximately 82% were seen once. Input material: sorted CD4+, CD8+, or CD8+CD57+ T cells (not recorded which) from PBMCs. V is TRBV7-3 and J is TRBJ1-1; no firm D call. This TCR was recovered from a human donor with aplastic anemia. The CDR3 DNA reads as TGTGCCAGCTCAAGAGAGGCCAACGCCGTTACACACTCATTCTTT. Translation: CASSREANAVTHSFF.